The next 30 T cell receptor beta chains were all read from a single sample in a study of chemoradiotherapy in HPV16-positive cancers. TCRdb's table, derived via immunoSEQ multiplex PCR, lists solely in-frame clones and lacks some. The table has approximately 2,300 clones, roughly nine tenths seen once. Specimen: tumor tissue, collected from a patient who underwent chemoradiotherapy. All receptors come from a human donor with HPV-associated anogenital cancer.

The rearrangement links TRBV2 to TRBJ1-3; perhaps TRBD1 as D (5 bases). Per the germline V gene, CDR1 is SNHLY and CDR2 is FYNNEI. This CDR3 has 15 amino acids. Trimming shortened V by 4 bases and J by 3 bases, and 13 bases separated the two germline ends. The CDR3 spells CASSGEGSYGNTIYF. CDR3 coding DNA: TGTGCCAGCAGTGGGGAGGGGTCTTATGGAAACACCATATATTTT.

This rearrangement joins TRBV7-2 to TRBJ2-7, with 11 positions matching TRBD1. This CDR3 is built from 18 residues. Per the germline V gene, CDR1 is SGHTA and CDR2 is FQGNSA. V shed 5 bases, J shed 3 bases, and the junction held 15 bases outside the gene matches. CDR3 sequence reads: CASSPGTGGPTGNYEQYF. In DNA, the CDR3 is TGTGCCAGCAGCCCCGGGACAGGGGGACCTACGGGAAACTACGAGCAGTACTTC.

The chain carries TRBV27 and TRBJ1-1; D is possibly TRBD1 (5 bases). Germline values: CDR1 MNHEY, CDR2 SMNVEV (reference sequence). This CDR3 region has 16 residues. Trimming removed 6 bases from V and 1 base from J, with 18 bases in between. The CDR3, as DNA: TGTGCCAGCAGCCCTAAGAACAGGCTCTCGAACACTGAAGCTTTCTTT. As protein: CASSPKNRLSNTEAFF.

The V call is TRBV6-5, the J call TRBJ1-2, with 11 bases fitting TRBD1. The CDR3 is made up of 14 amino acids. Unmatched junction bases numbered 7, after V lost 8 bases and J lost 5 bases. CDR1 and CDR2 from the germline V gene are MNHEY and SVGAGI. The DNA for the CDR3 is TGTGCCAGCGGGGGGACAGGGGGAACGTATGGCTACACCTTC. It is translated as CASGGTGGTYGYTF.

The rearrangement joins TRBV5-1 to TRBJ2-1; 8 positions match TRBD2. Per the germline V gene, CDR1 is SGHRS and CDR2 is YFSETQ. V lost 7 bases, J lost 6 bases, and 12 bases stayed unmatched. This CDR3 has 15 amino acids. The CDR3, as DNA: TGCGCCAGCGGGCCGGGACTAGAGTTAGTCAATGAGCAGTTCTTC. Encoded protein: CASGPGLELVNEQFF.

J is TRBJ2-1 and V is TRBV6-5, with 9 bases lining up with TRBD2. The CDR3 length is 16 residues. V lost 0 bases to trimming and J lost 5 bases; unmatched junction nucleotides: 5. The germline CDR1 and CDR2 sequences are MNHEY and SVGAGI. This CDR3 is CASSYSGSGRDNEQFF. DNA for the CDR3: TGTGCCAGCAGTTACTCAGGTAGCGGGAGAGACAATGAGCAGTTCTTC.

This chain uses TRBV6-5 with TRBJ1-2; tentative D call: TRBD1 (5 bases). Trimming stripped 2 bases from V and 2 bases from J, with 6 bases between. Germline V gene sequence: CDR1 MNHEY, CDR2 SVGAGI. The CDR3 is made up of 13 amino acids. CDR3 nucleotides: TGTGCCAGCAGTTACGGGACCAACTATGGCTACACCTTC. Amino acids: CASSYGTNYGYTF.

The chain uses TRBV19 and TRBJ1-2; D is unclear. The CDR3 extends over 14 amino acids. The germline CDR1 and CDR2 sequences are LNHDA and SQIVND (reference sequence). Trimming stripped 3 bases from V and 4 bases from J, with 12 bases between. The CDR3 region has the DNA TGTGCCAGTAGTATCGTGGGCGCTAGCTATGGCTACACCTTC. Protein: CASSIVGASYGYTF.

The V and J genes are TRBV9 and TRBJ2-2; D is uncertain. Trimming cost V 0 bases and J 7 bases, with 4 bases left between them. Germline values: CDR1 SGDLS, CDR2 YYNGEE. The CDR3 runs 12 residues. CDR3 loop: CASSVVNGELFF. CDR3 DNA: TGTGCCAGCAGCGTAGTAAACGGGGAGCTGTTTTTT.

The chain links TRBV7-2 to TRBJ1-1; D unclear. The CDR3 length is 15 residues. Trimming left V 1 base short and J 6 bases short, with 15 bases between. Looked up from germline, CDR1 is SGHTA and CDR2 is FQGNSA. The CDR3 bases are TGTGCCAGCAGCTTAGGCGAGGGATTGGACCCTGAAGCTTTCTTT. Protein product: CASSLGEGLDPEAFF.

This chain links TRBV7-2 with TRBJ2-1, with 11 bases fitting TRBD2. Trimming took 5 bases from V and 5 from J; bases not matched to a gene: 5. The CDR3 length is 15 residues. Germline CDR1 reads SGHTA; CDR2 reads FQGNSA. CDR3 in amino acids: CASSATSGKHNEQFF. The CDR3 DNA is TGTGCCAGCAGCGCGACTAGCGGGAAACACAATGAGCAGTTCTTC.

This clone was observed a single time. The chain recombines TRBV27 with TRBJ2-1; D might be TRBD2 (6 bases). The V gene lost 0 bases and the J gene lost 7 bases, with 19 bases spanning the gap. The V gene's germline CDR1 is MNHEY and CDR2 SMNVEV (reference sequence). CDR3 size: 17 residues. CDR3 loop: CASSLSIADSLINEQFF. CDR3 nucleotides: TGTGCCAGCAGTTTATCGATAGCGGATAGTTTAATAAATGAGCAGTTCTTC.

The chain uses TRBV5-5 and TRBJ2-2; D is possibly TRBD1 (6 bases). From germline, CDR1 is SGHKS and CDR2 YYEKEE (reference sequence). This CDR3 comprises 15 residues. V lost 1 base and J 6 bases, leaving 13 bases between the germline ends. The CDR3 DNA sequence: TGTGCCAGCAGCTTGAAGGGGGATAACCCCGGGGAGCTGTTTTTT. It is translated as CASSLKGDNPGELFF.

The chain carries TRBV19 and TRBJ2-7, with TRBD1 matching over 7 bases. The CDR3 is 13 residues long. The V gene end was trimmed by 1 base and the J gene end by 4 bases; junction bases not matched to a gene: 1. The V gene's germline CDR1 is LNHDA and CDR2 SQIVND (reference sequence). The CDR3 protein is CASSIGTGYEQYF. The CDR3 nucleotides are TGTGCCAGTAGTATAGGGACAGGATACGAGCAGTACTTC.

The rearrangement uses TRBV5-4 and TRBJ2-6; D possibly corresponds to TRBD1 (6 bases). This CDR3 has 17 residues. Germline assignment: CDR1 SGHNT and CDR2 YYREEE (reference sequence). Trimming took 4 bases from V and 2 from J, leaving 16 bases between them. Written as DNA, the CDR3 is TGTGCCAGCAGCCAAGGGACATCCATCGCTGGGGCCAACGTCCTGACTTTC. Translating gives CASSQGTSIAGANVLTF. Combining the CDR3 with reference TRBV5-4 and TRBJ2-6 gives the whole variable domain ETGVTQSPTHLIKTRGQQVTLRCSSQSGHNTVSWYQQALGQGPQFIFQYYREEENGRGNFPPRFSGLQFPNYSSELNVNALELDDSALYLCASSQGTSIAGANVLTFGAGSRLTVL.

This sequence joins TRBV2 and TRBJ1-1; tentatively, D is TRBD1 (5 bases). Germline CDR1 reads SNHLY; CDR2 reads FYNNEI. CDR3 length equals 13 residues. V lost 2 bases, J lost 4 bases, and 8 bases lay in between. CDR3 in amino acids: CASSERQITEAFF. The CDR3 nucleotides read TGTGCCAGCAGTGAAAGACAGATCACTGAAGCTTTCTTT.

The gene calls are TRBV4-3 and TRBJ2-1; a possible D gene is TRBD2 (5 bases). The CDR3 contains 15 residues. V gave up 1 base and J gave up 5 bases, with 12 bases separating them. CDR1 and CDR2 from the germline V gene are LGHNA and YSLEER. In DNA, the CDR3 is TGCGCCAGCAGCCAAGGAGTCGGGGTCAACAATGAGCAGTTCTTC. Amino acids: CASSQGVGVNNEQFF.

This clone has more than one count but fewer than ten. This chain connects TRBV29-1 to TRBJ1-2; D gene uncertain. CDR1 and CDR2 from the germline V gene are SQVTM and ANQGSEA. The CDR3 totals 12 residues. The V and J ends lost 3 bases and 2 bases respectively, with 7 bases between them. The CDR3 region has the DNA TGCAGCGTTGATGGGCTCAACTATGGCTACACCTTC. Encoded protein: CSVDGLNYGYTF.

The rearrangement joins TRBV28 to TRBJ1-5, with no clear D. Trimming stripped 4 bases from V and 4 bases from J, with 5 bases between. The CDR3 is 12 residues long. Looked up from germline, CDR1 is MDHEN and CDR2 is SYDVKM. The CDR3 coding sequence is TGTGCCAGCAGTTCCGGGAATCAGCCCCAGCATTTT. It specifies CASSSGNQPQHF.

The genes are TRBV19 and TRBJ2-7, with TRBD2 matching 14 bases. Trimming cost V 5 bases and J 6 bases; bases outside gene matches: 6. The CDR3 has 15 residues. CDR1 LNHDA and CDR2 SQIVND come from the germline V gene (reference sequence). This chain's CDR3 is CASSARLAGGLEQYF. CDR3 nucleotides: TGTGCCAGTAGTGCCAGACTAGCGGGAGGGCTCGAGCAGTACTTC.

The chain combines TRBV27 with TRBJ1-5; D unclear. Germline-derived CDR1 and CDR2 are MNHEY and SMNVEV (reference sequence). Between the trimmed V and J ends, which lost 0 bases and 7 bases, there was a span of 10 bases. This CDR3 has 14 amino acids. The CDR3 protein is CASSLSGGWQPQHF. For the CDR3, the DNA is TGTGCCAGCAGTTTATCGGGAGGGTGGCAGCCCCAGCATTTT.

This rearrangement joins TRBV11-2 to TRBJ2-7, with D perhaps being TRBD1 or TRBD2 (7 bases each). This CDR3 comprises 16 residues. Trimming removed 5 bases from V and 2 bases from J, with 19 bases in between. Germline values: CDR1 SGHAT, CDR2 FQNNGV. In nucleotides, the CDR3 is TGTGCCAGCAGCGCATTGGGAGGGACAGATGCCTACGAGCAGTACTTC. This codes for CASSALGGTDAYEQYF.

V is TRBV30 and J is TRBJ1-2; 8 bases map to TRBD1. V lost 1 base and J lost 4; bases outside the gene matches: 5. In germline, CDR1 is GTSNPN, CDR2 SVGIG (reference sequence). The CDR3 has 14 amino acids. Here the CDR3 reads CAWSGGTGGYGYTF. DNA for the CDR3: TGTGCCTGGAGTGGTGGGACAGGAGGCTATGGCTACACCTTC. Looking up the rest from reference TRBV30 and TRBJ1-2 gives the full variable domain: SQTIHQWPATLVQPVGSPLSLECTVEGTSNPNLYWYRQAAGRGLQLLFYSVGIGQISSEVPQNLSASRPQDRQFILSSKKLLLSDSGFYLCAWSGGTGGYGYTFGSGTRLTVV.

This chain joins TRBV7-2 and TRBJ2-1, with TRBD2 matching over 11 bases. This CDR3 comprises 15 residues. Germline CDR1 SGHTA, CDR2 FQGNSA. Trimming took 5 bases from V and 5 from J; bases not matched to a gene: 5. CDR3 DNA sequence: TGTGCCAGCAGCGCAGGGACTAGCGGAAACAATGAGCAGTTCTTC. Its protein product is CASSAGTSGNNEQFF.

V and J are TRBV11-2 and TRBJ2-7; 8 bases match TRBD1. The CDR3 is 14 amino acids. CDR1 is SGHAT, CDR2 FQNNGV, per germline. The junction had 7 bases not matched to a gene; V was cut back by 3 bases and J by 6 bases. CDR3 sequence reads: CASSLTGAGGEQYF. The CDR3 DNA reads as TGTGCCAGCAGCTTGACAGGGGCCGGCGGCGAGCAGTACTTC.

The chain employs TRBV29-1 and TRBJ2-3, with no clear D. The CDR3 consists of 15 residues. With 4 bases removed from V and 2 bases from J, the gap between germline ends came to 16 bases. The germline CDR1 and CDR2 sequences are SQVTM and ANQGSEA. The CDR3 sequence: CSVGEELMITDTQYF. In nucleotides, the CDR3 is TGCAGCGTTGGAGAAGAACTTATGATCACAGATACGCAGTATTTT.

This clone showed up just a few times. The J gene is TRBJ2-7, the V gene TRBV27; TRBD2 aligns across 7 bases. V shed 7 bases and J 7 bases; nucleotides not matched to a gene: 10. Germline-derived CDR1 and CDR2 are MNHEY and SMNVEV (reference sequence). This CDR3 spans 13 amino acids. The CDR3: CASTSGGALEQYF. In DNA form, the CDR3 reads TGTGCCAGCACCTCGGGGGGAGCTCTGGAGCAGTACTTC.

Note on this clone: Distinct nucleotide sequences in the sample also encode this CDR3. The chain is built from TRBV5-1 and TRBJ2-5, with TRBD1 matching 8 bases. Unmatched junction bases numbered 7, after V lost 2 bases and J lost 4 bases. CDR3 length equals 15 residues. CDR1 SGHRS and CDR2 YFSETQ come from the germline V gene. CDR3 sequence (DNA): TGCGCCAGCAGCTTTCTTGGACAGGGTGGAGAGACCCAGTACTTC. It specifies CASSFLGQGGETQYF.

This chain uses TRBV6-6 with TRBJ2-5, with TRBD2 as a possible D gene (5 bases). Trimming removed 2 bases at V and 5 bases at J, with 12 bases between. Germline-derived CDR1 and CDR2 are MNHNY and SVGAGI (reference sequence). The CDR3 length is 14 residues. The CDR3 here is CASSYVSGFETQYF. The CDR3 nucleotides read TGTGCCAGCAGTTACGTCTCGGGGTTTGAGACCCAGTACTTC.

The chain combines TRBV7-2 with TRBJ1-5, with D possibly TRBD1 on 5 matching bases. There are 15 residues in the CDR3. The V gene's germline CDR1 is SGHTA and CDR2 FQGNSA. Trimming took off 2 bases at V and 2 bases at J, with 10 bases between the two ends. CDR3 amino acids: CASSLPGSGNQPQHF. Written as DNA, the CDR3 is TGTGCCAGCAGCTTACCAGGGTCTGGCAATCAGCCCCAGCATTTT.